The 32 T cell receptor beta chains presented below share a single source sample, sequenced in a study of T cell responses to AZD1222 COVID-19 vaccine. Some clones are missing from TCRdb's copy, which holds only in-frame ones; the method was immunoSEQ multiplex PCR. The sample has about 50,000 clones, approximately 85% seen once. The specimen was peripheral blood, collected on day 0 of MenACWY control vaccination. These receptors originate from an adult in good health.

The rearrangement joins TRBV3-1 (or the pseudogene TRBV3-2) to TRBJ2-5, with a possible D match to TRBD2 (6 bases). This CDR3 region has 16 residues. V lost 0 bases, J lost 5 bases, and 16 bases lay in between. Germline V lookup: CDR1 LGHDT, CDR2 YNNKEL (reference sequence). The CDR3 here is CASSQDSGSRGETQYF. In DNA form, the CDR3 reads TGTGCCAGCAGCCAAGATTCAGGGAGTCGGGGGGAGACCCAGTACTTC.

The rearrangement uses TRBV5-4 and TRBJ1-1; D unresolved. Germline CDR1 SGHNT, CDR2 YYREEE (reference sequence). The CDR3 is made up of 12 amino acids. With 4 bases removed from V and 5 bases from J, the gap between germline ends came to 9 bases. DNA for the CDR3: TGTGCCAGCAGCGGGGTGTCAACTGAAGCTTTCTTT. Its protein product is CASSGVSTEAFF. The full variable domain, its missing parts supplied by reference TRBV5-4 and TRBJ1-1, is ETGVTQSPTHLIKTRGQQVTLRCSSQSGHNTVSWYQQALGQGPQFIFQYYREEENGRGNFPPRFSGLQFPNYSSELNVNALELDDSALYLCASSGVSTEAFFGQGTRLTVV.

This sequence joins TRBV27 and TRBJ2-1; D is perhaps TRBD1 (5 bases). V was pared by 7 bases and J by 6 bases, with 16 bases between. The CDR3 covers 14 residues. Germline lookup yields CDR1 MNHEY and CDR2 SMNVEV (reference sequence). The CDR3 nucleotides are TGTGCCAGCACCCAGGGTTCATTAGTCAATGAGCAGTTCTTC. Its protein product is CASTQGSLVNEQFF.

This chain uses TRBV12-3 or TRBV12-4 with TRBJ1-4; 10 positions agree with TRBD1. Trimming at V came to 5 bases and at J to 8 bases, leaving 2 bases not matched to a gene. This CDR3 region has 13 residues. CDR3 in amino acids: CASSGTGVEKLFF. CDR3 nucleotide sequence: TGTGCCAGCAGTGGGACAGGGGTAGAAAAACTGTTTTTT.

The chain joins TRBV19 to TRBJ2-1, with 12 nucleotides matching TRBD2. There are 15 residues in the CDR3. Germline trimming cut 4 bases from V and 8 bases from J; bases unmatched to any gene: 6. The germline V gene has CDR1 LNHDA and CDR2 SQIVND (reference sequence). The CDR3 sequence is CASSTGLAGSYEQFF. CDR3 DNA sequence: TGTGCCAGTAGTACCGGACTAGCGGGAAGCTATGAGCAGTTCTTC.

The chain links TRBV5-4 to TRBJ2-7, with D hard to call. V lost 4 bases, J lost 5 bases, and 16 bases lay in between. This CDR3 spans 14 amino acids. Per germline, CDR1 SGHNT and CDR2 YYREEE (reference sequence). In DNA, the CDR3 is TGTGCCAGCAGCCGAACCGGAAGGGTCAACGAGCAGTACTTC. Encoded protein: CASSRTGRVNEQYF.

The chain employs TRBV30 and TRBJ1-6; 10 bases align to TRBD1. CDR3 length: 17 residues. With V trimmed by 1 base and J by 2 bases, 5 bases remained unmatched. Germline CDR1 reads GTSNPN; CDR2 reads SVGIG (reference sequence). CDR3 DNA sequence: TGTGCCTGGAGTGCACGGACAGGGGGAACCTATAATTCACCCCTCCACTTT. Protein product: CAWSARTGGTYNSPLHF. Full variable domain (outside the CDR3, taken from reference TRBV30 and TRBJ1-6): SQTIHQWPATLVQPVGSPLSLECTVEGTSNPNLYWYRQAAGRGLQLLFYSVGIGQISSEVPQNLSASRPQDRQFILSSKKLLLSDSGFYLCAWSARTGGTYNSPLHFGNGTRLTVT.

V and J are TRBV30 and TRBJ2-7; no reliable D call. This CDR3 region has 10 residues. Germline V gene data show CDR1 as GTSNPN and CDR2 as SVGIG (reference sequence). Between the trimmed V and J ends, which lost 1 base and 6 bases, there was a span of 4 bases. CDR3 region: CAWSDREQYF. In DNA, the CDR3 is TGTGCCTGGAGTGACCGCGAGCAGTACTTC.

In this sample, this clone turned up a few times. This chain joins TRBV20-1 and TRBJ1-5, with D possibly TRBD1 on 6 matching bases. Trimming removed 3 bases at V and 4 bases at J, with 13 bases between. The CDR3 extends over 14 amino acids. Per the germline V gene, CDR1 is DFQATT and CDR2 is SNEGSKA (reference sequence). The CDR3 region is CSASIGGGNQPQHF. The CDR3 DNA reads TGCAGTGCTAGTATAGGGGGAGGAAATCAGCCCCAGCATTTT.

V gene TRBV30 combines with J gene TRBJ2-5; D perhaps matches TRBD2 (5 bases). CDR1 GTSNPN and CDR2 SVGIG come from the germline V gene (reference sequence). Deletions cut 3 bases from V and 5 bases from J, with 10 bases between. The CDR3 is 12 amino acids. The CDR3 sequence: CAWRSSGETQYF. The CDR3, as DNA: TGTGCCTGGAGGTCGTCGGGGGAGACCCAGTACTTC.

J is TRBJ2-2 and V is TRBV5-1, with D possibly being TRBD2 (6 bases). The CDR3 consists of 16 residues. Trimming pared 0 bases from V and 2 bases from J, leaving 11 bases between. Germline CDR1 and CDR2: SGHRS and YFSETQ. The CDR3, as DNA: TGCGCCAGCAGCTTGGCACTAGCCCAAAACACCGGGGAGCTGTTTTTT. This gives the protein CASSLALAQNTGELFF.

The chain couples TRBV30 to TRBJ2-7; 7 bases match TRBD1. The germline CDR1 and CDR2 sequences are GTSNPN and SVGIG (reference sequence). The CDR3 is made up of 15 amino acids. Germline trimming cut 0 bases from V and 5 bases from J; bases unmatched to any gene: 10. CDR3 nucleotide sequence: TGTGCCTGGAGTGTAGACCCGACAGGGTTACACGAGCAGTACTTC. Its translation is CAWSVDPTGLHEQYF.

The chain couples TRBV4-1 to TRBJ2-5; D perhaps matches TRBD2 (5 bases). Trimming removed 4 bases from V and 2 bases from J, with 14 bases in between. Germline loops: CDR1 MGHRA, CDR2 YSYEKL. CDR3 length: 15 amino acids. The CDR3 DNA reads TGCGCCAGCAGCCCGCCCGGCGGGTTACAAGAGACCCAGTACTTC. Translating it yields CASSPPGGLQETQYF.

The rearrangement uses TRBV5-6 and TRBJ1-2; D is possibly TRBD1 (5 bases). V lost 0 bases and J lost 3, with 12 bases in between. The germline V gene has CDR1 SGHDT and CDR2 YYEEEE. This CDR3 is 15 amino acids long. CDR3 sequence reads: CASSLAGDGYYGYTF. In DNA form, the CDR3 reads TGTGCCAGCAGCTTGGCCGGGGACGGTTACTATGGCTACACCTTC. Drawing the rest from reference TRBV5-6 and TRBJ1-2, the complete variable domain is DAGVTQSPTHLIKTRGQQVTLRCSPKSGHDTVSWYQQALGQGPQFIFQYYEEEERQRGNFPDRFSGHQFPNYSSELNVNALLLGDSALYLCASSLAGDGYYGYTFGSGTRLTVV.

The V and J genes are TRBV7-2 and TRBJ1-6, with D possibly TRBD1 on 5 matching bases. CDR1 SGHTA and CDR2 FQGNSA come from the germline V gene. Trimming took off 5 bases at V and 0 bases at J, with 17 bases between the two ends. The CDR3 spans 18 residues. The CDR3 bases are TGTGCCAGCAGCCCAACCCCCCAGGGCAGCTCCTATAATTCACCCCTCCACTTT. Translation gives CASSPTPQGSSYNSPLHF. Together with reference TRBV7-2 and TRBJ1-6, the CDR3 gives the full variable domain: GAGVSQSPSNKVTEKGKDVELRCDPISGHTALYWYRQSLGQGLEFLIYFQGNSAPDKSGLPSDRFSAERTGGSVSTLTIQRTQQEDSAVYLCASSPTPQGSSYNSPLHFGNGTRLTVT.

V gene TRBV11-2 combines with J gene TRBJ2-2; TRBD2 matches 11 bases. Losses at the gene ends were 6 bases for V and 9 bases for J; bases not matched to a gene: 6. This CDR3 region has 14 residues. The germline V gene has CDR1 SGHAT and CDR2 FQNNGV. CDR3 in amino acids: CASRRTSGSRELFF. For the CDR3, the DNA is TGTGCCAGCAGACGTACTAGCGGGAGTCGGGAGCTGTTTTTT.

CDR3 coding DNA: TGTGCCAGCAGCTTAGTTAGCGGCCTACAAGAGACCCAGTACTTC. Its translation: CASSLVSGLQETQYF. V gene TRBV7-2 combines with J gene TRBJ2-5; D possibly corresponds to TRBD2 (6 bases). The CDR3 extends over 15 amino acids. Trimming pared 1 base from V and 2 bases from J, leaving 11 bases between. From germline, CDR1 is SGHTA and CDR2 FQGNSA. Based on the CDR3 plus reference TRBV7-2 and TRBJ2-5, the full variable domain is GAGVSQSPSNKVTEKGKDVELRCDPISGHTALYWYRQSLGQGLEFLIYFQGNSAPDKSGLPSDRFSAERTGGSVSTLTIQRTQQEDSAVYLCASSLVSGLQETQYFGPGTRLLVL.

V and J are TRBV6-5 and TRBJ1-1; TRBD1 aligns across 7 bases. Germline CDR1 is MNHEY and CDR2 is SVGAGI. Trimming cost V 8 bases and J 1 base; bases outside gene matches: 7. This CDR3 region has 14 residues. The CDR3 is CASRNAGGNTEAFF. The CDR3 bases are TGTGCCAGCCGAAATGCAGGGGGGAACACTGAAGCTTTCTTT.

This clone was seen a single time. The chain employs TRBV7-9 and TRBJ1-4; D is perhaps TRBD1 (5 bases). Germline values: CDR1 SEHNR, CDR2 FQNEAQ (reference sequence). The CDR3 is 12 amino acids. Trimming cost V 2 bases and J 8 bases, with 6 bases left between them. The CDR3 nucleotides read TGTGCCAGCAGCTTATGGGGGGAAAAACTGTTTTTT. Encoded protein: CASSLWGEKLFF.

The chain employs TRBV25-1 and TRBJ2-7; D is perhaps TRBD1 (5 bases). CDR1 and CDR2 from the germline V gene are MGHDK and SYGVNS. Trimming left V 8 bases short and J 0 bases short, with 11 bases between. The CDR3 totals 13 residues. CDR3: CASSGQYSYEQYF. The CDR3 coding sequence is TGTGCCAGCTCAGGGCAGTACTCCTACGAGCAGTACTTC.

This clone has more than one count but fewer than ten. The J gene is TRBJ2-1, the V gene TRBV10-2; no clear D. Germline V CDR1 and CDR2: WSHSY, SAAADI. With 0 bases removed from V and 8 bases from J, the gap between germline ends came to 11 bases. The length of the CDR3 is 14 residues. The CDR3 DNA reads TGCGCCAGCAGTGAGTCAAGCTGGGTGGATGAGCAGTTCTTC. This translates into CASSESSWVDEQFF.

Only one count was recorded for this clone. The chain couples TRBV19 to TRBJ2-5; 8 positions match TRBD2. With V trimmed by 3 bases and J by 2 bases, 17 bases remained unmatched. This CDR3 contains 19 residues. Per the germline V gene, CDR1 is LNHDA and CDR2 is SQIVND (reference sequence). CDR3 DNA: TGTGCCAGTAGTATTAGTTCGCGAGCGGGAGCGATTATTCAAGAGACCCAGTACTTC. The encoded protein is CASSISSRAGAIIQETQYF. Full variable domain (missing parts from reference TRBV19 and TRBJ2-5): DGGITQSPKYLFRKEGQNVTLSCEQNLNHDAMYWYRQDPGQGLRLIYYSQIVNDFQKGDIAEGYSVSREKKESFPLTVTSAQKNPTAFYLCASSISSRAGAIIQETQYFGPGTRLLVL.

The V gene is TRBV5-4, the J gene TRBJ2-1; perhaps TRBD2 as D (6 bases). Looked up from germline, CDR1 is SGHNT and CDR2 is YYREEE (reference sequence). CDR3 length: 15 residues. The V end was cut by 0 bases, the J end by 8 bases, with 15 bases between. As DNA, the CDR3 is TGTGCCAGCAGCTTGGTGCTAGCGATATACCATGAGCAGTTCTTC. Its translation: CASSLVLAIYHEQFF.

The gene calls are TRBV7-2 and TRBJ2-4, with 9 nucleotides matching TRBD1. CDR1 is SGHTA, CDR2 FQGNSA, per germline. The V and J ends lost 5 bases and 3 bases, in that order; junction bases with no gene match: 2. CDR3 length: 14 residues. CDR3 in DNA: TGTGCCAGCAGCATGACAGGGGGCAAAAACATTCAGTACTTC. Translated: CASSMTGGKNIQYF.

The J gene is TRBJ2-3, the V gene TRBV5-1; possibly TRBD1 for D (6 bases). From germline, CDR1 is SGHRS and CDR2 YFSETQ. The CDR3 totals 15 residues. Between the trimmed V and J ends, which lost 2 bases and 3 bases, there was a span of 13 bases. CDR3 amino acids: CASSLPTGTTDTQYF. The CDR3, as DNA: TGCGCCAGCAGCTTACCGACCGGGACAACAGATACGCAGTATTTT.

A few counts support this clone. The chain is built from TRBV28 and TRBJ1-2; no definite D call. Trimming took 5 bases from V and 4 from J, leaving 23 bases between them. Germline CDR1 MDHEN, CDR2 SYDVKM. This CDR3 is built from 17 residues. CDR3 bases: TGTGCCAGCAGTGCCTACCTTGTCGAATCCGGGTTCTATGGCTACACCTTC. Its translation: CASSAYLVESGFYGYTF.

For the CDR3, the DNA is TGTGCCAGCAGTGAATTCGGCGGCCCCCAGCATTTT. Encoded protein: CASSEFGGPQHF. The chain recombines TRBV6-1 with TRBJ1-5; the D is unclear. V was pared by 2 bases and J by 10 bases, with 9 bases between. The length of the CDR3 is 12 residues. Germline loops: CDR1 MNHNS, CDR2 SASEGT.

In regard to this clone: At one end the junction does not follow the germline gene, possibly because of a read error. In DNA form, the CDR3 reads TGTGCCAGCACCTTAGACGGAAACACTGAAGCTTTCTTT. Residues: CASTLDGNTEAFF. This sequence joins TRBV7-9 and TRBJ1-1; D is undetermined. Germline V lookup: CDR1 SEHNR, CDR2 FQNEAQ (reference sequence). CDR3 length equals 13 residues.

The rearrangement joins TRBV7-9 to TRBJ2-7, with TRBD1 matching over 10 bases. CDR1 and CDR2 from the germline V gene are SEHNR and FQNEAQ (reference sequence). The CDR3 covers 14 residues. V lost 4 bases to trimming and J lost 2 bases; unmatched junction nucleotides: 2. The CDR3 here is CASSSGQGPYEQYF. The CDR3 region has the DNA TGTGCCAGCAGCTCGGGACAGGGGCCCTACGAGCAGTACTTC.

This clone has a single count. The DNA for the CDR3 is TGTGCCAGCAGTTTCTCTCTCGGGTCTGAAGCTTTCTTT. Encoded protein: CASSFSLGSEAFF. The chain combines TRBV28 with TRBJ1-1, with D unresolved. This CDR3 is 13 amino acids long. Trimming removed 3 bases from V and 6 bases from J, with 11 bases in between. Germline loops: CDR1 MDHEN, CDR2 SYDVKM.

This chain connects TRBV5-1 to TRBJ2-3; a possible D gene is TRBD1 (6 bases). The germline gives CDR1 SGHRS, CDR2 YFSETQ. V was clipped by 0 bases and J by 4 bases, with 9 bases between them. This CDR3 comprises 14 residues. CDR3: CASSLEEGADTQYF. In DNA form, the CDR3 reads TGCGCCAGCAGCTTGGAAGAGGGGGCAGATACGCAGTATTTT. Combining the CDR3 with reference TRBV5-1 and TRBJ2-3 gives the whole variable domain KAGVTQTPRYLIKTRGQQVTLSCSPISGHRSVSWYQQTPGQGLQFLFEYFSETQRNKGNFPGRFSGRQFSNSRSEMNVSTLELGDSALYLCASSLEEGADTQYFGPGTRLTVL.

This chain links TRBV28 with TRBJ1-6, with 9 bases lining up with TRBD1. V lost 6 bases and J lost 8; bases outside the gene matches: 5. Germline-derived CDR1 and CDR2 are MDHEN and SYDVKM. The CDR3 sequence is 14 residues long. The CDR3 nucleotides read TGTGCCAGCAGCCAGGACAGGGGATATTCACCCCTCCACTTT. Translated, it gives CASSQDRGYSPLHF.